This TCR beta chain was documented in a study of blood T cells in healthy people across ages. Whole-study results and caveats: Percentage of naive T cells showed a strong correlation with TCR beta diversity.

Combining a sample-barcoded 5' primer with a J-beta primer mix, a second PCR ran for 7 to 11 cycles. TCRdb re-called the 5' RACE reads through MiXCR, storing one row per CDR3 protein. The sample records about 380,000 distinct CDR3 sequences, 45% to 65% being singletons. Germline CDR1 MDHEN, CDR2 SYDVKM. This CDR3 is built from 15 residues. V was clipped by 6 bases and J by 11 bases, with 25 bases between them. About this clonotype itself: Antigen unknown.

The sequenced sample was blood. The chain joins TRBV28 to TRBJ2-5; D not resolved. The source of this sequence is a man in his sixties in good health. The CDR3 DNA reads as TGTGCCAGCAGCCCAGACCCATCAGATTACAATAAGCAGTACTTC. Translating it yields CASSPDPSDYNKQYF.